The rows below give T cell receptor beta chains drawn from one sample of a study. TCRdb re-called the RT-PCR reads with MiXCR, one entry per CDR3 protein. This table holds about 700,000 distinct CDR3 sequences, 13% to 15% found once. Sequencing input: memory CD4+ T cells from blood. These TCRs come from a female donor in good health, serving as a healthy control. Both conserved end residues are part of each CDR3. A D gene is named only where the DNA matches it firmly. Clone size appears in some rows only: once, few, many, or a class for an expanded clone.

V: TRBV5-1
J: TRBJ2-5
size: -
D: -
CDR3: CASSTKGGEETQYF
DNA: TGCGCCAGCAGCACAAAGGGGGGGGAAGAGACCCAGTACTTC

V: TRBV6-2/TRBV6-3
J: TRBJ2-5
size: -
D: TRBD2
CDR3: CASFLGAGQETQYF
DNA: TGTGCCAGCTTCTTAGGAGCGGGGCAAGAGACCCAGTACTTC

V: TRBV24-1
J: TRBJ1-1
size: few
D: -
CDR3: CATEAPLGTEAFF
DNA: TGTGCCACAGAGGCGCCTCTGGGGACTGAAGCTTTCTTT

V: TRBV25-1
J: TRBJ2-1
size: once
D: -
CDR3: CASSEGRDNEQFF
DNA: TGTGCCAGCAGTGAAGGCAGGGACAATGAGCAGTTCTTC

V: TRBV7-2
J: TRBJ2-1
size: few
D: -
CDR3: CASSEIKKQFF
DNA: TGTGCCAGCAGTGAGATCAAGAAGCAGTTCTTC

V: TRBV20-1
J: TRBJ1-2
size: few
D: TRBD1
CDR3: CSARGRGIVYGYTF
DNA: TGCAGTGCTAGAGGCAGGGGGATCGTCTATGGCTACACCTTC

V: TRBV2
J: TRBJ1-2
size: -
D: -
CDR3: CASSAGTTYGYTF
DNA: TGTGCCAGCAGTGCCGGGACAACCTATGGCTACACCTTC

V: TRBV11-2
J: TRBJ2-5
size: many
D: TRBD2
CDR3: CASSLVRRGGGETQYF
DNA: TGTGCCAGCAGCTTAGTGAGGCGGGGGGGAGGGGAGACCCAGTACTTC

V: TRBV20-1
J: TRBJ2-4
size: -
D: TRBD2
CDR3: CSAGGGENIQYF
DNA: TGCAGTGCGGGGGGAGGGGAGAACATTCAGTACTTC

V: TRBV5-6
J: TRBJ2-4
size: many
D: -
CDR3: CASSLELANAKNIQYF
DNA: TGTGCCAGCAGCCTGGAGCTGGCCAACGCCAAAAACATTCAGTACTTC

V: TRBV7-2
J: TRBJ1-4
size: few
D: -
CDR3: CASSLGGHFEKLFF
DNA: TGTGCCAGCAGCTTAGGGGGGCACTTTGAAAAACTGTTTTTT

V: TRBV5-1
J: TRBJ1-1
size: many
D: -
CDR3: CASSWGVENTEAFF
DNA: TGCGCCAGCAGCTGGGGGGTGGAGAACACTGAAGCTTTCTTT

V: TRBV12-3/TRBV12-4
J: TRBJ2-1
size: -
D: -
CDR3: CASRGPDRYNEQFF
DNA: TGTGCCAGCAGGGGCCCAGACAGATACAATGAGCAGTTCTTC

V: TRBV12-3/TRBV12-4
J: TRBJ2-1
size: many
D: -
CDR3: CASSPRYNEQFF
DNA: TGTGCCAGCAGTCCGCGCTACAATGAGCAGTTCTTC

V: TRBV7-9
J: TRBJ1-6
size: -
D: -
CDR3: CASSRRDLGSPLHF
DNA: TGTGCCAGCAGCCGCCGGGACTTGGGGTCACCCCTCCACTTT

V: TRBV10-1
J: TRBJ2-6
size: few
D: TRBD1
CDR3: CASIPQGAWANVLTF
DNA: TGCGCCAGCATACCACAGGGGGCCTGGGCCAACGTCCTGACTTTC

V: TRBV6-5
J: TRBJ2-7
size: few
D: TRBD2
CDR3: CASSLTSDRLISSSYEQYF
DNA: TGTGCCAGCAGTCTGACTAGCGACCGTCTGATCTCTAGCTCCTACGAGCAGTACTTC

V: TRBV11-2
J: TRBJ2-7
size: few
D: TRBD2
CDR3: CASSLGTSASYEQYF
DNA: TGTGCCAGCAGCCTGGGGACTAGCGCGTCCTACGAGCAGTACTTC

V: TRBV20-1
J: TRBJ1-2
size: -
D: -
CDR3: CSAGSRGHYGYTF
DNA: TGCAGTGCTGGAAGCAGGGGCCACTATGGCTACACCTTC

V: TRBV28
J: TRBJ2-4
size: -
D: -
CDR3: CASKGVGLTKNIQYF
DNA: TGTGCCAGCAAGGGGGTAGGACTAACCAAAAACATTCAGTACTTC

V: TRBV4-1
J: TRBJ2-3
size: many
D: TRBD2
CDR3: CASSQDYLAGSTDTQYF
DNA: TGCGCCAGCAGCCAAGATTATCTAGCGGGGAGCACAGATACGCAGTATTTT

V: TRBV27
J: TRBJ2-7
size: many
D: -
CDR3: CASSRLKIEGDEQYF
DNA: TGTGCCAGCTCCCGATTGAAGATCGAGGGGGACGAGCAGTACTTC

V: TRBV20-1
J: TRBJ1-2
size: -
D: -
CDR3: CSARDTVGYGYTF
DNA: TGCAGTGCTAGAGATACGGTTGGCTATGGCTACACCTTC

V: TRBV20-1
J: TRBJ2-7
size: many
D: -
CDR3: CSASGTVSYEQYF
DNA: TGCAGTGCTAGCGGGACGGTCTCCTACGAGCAGTACTTC

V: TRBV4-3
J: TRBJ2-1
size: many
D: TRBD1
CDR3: CASSTRDRLYNEQFF
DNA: TGCGCCAGCAGCACCCGGGACAGGCTTTACAATGAGCAGTTCTTC

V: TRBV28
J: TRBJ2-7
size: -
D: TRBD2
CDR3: CASARTSGSYEQYF
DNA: TGTGCCAGCGCACGGACTAGCGGGTCCTACGAGCAGTACTTC

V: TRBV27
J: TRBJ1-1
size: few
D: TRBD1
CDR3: CASSRGQGPPGTEAFF
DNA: TGTGCCAGCAGTAGAGGACAGGGGCCTCCCGGGACTGAAGCTTTCTTT

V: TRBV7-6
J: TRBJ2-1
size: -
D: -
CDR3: CASSSAATRGNNEQFF
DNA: TGTGCCAGCAGCTCAGCGGCGACTAGGGGAAACAATGAGCAGTTCTTC

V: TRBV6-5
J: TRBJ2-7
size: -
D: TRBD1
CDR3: CASSSDRGQSYEQYF
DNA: TGTGCCAGCAGTTCGGACCGGGGACAGTCCTACGAGCAGTACTTC

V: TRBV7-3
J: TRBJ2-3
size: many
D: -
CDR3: CASSLIGEHTDTQYF
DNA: TGTGCCAGCAGCTTAATAGGGGAACACACAGATACGCAGTATTTT

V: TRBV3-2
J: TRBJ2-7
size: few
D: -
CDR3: CASSPGVTYEQYF
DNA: TGTGCCAGCAGCCCCGGGGTAACCTACGAGCAGTACTTC

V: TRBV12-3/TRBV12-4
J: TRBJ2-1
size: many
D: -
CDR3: CASSFGLASSYNEQFF
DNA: TGTGCCAGCAGTTTTGGCCTAGCAAGTTCCTACAATGAGCAGTTCTTC

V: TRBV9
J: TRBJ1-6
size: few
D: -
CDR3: CASSVDPAISDSPLHF
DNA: TGTGCCAGCAGCGTAGACCCCGCTATCTCGGACTCACCCCTCCACTTT

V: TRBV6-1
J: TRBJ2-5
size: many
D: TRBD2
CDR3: CASSETVPGLAGEETQYF
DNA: TGTGCCAGCAGTGAAACAGTTCCGGGACTAGCGGGAGAAGAGACCCAGTACTTC

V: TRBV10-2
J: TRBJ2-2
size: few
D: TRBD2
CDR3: CASSGLAGGNTGELFF
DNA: TGCGCCAGCAGTGGACTAGCGGGAGGGAACACCGGGGAGCTGTTTTTT

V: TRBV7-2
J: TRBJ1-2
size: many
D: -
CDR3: CASSVMGPALGQHLTF
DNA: TGTGCCAGCAGCGTTATGGGCCCGGCCCTAGGACAGCACTTGACCTTC

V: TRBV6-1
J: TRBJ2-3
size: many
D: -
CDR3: CASSEGLGRQDTQYF
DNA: TGTGCCAGCAGTGAAGGTCTAGGGAGACAAGATACGCAGTATTTT

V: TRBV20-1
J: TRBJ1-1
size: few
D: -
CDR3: CSARDIRNTEAFF
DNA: TGCAGTGCTAGGGACATCCGGAACACTGAAGCTTTCTTT

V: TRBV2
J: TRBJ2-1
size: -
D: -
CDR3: CASNRLGPMNEQFF
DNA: TGTGCCAGCAACAGGCTAGGCCCTATGAATGAGCAGTTCTTC

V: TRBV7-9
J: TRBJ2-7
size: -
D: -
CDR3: CASSLGNTYEQYF
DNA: TGTGCCAGCAGCTTAGGAAATACCTACGAGCAGTACTTC

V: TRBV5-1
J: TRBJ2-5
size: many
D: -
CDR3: CASSLVGGGSETQYF
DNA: TGCGCCAGCAGCTTGGTTGGAGGGGGGTCGGAGACCCAGTACTTC

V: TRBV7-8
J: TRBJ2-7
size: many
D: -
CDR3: CASSGVGSYEQYF
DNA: TGTGCCAGCAGCGGGGTGGGCTCCTACGAGCAGTACTTC

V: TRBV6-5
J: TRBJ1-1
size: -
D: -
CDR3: CASSSDTTGSLEAFF
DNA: TGTGCCAGCAGTTCCGACACTACAGGGTCACTTGAAGCTTTCTTT

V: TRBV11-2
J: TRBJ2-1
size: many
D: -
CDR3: CASSLVPSAYNEQFF
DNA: TGTGCCAGCAGCTTAGTCCCGTCAGCTTACAATGAGCAGTTCTTC

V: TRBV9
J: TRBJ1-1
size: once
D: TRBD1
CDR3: CASSPMTGPGAEAFF
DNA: TGTGCCAGCAGCCCGATGACAGGGCCAGGCGCTGAAGCTTTCTTT

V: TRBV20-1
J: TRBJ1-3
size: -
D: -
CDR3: CSARDEGGADTIYF
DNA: TGCAGTGCTAGAGATGAAGGGGGGGCGGACACCATATATTTT

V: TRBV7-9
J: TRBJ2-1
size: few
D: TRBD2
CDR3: CASSSLRLGGGAGEQFF
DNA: TGTGCCAGCAGCTCTCTACGACTCGGCGGGGGGGCCGGTGAGCAGTTCTTC

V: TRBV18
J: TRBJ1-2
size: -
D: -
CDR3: CASSPPALGPGGYTF
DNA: TGTGCCAGCTCACCCCCGGCACTCGGGCCGGGCGGCTACACCTTC

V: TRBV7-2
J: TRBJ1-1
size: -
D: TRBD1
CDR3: CASTHNRGEAEAFF
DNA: TGTGCCAGCACCCACAACAGGGGTGAGGCTGAAGCTTTCTTT

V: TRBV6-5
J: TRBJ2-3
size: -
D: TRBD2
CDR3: CASSYGGGRADTQYF
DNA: TGTGCCAGCAGTTACGGGGGGGGACGCGCAGATACGCAGTATTTT

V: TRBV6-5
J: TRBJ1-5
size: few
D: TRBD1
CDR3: CASKRQGGNSNQPQHF
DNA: TGTGCCAGCAAAAGACAGGGGGGAAATAGCAATCAGCCCCAGCATTTT

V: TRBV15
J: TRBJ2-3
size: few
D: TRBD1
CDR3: CATLSRDRGYEDTQYF
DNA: TGTGCCACCCTCAGCAGGGACAGGGGATATGAAGATACGCAGTATTTT

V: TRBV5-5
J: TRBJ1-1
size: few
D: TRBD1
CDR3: CASSSDRAAEAFF
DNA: TGTGCCAGCAGTTCGGACAGGGCCGCTGAAGCTTTCTTT

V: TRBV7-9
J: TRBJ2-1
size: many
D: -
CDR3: CASSPRGSYNEQFF
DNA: TGTGCCAGCAGCCCGAGGGGCTCCTACAATGAGCAGTTCTTC

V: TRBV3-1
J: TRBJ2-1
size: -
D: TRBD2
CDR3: CASSPGLVRFTQFF
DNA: TGTGCCAGCAGCCCGGGACTAGTCAGGTTCACGCAGTTCTTC

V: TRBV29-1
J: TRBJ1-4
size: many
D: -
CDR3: CSVEDRWRLGEKLFF
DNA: TGCAGCGTTGAAGATCGGTGGCGCCTGGGTGAAAAACTGTTTTTT

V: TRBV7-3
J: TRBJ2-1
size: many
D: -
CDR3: CASSRDVSYNEQFF
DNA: TGTGCCAGCAGTCGGGACGTCTCCTACAATGAGCAGTTCTTC

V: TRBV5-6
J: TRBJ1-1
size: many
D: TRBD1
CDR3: CASSQPDRATNTEAFF
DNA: TGTGCCAGCAGCCAACCGGACAGGGCCACAAACACTGAAGCTTTCTTT

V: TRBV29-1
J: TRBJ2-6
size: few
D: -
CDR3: CSVEGQGGANVLTF
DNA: TGCAGCGTTGAAGGTCAGGGGGGGGCCAACGTCCTGACTTTC